The clone carrying this T cell receptor beta chain was seen only a few times. Its antigen is not identified. Additional DNA sequences in this sample encode the identical CDR3. This specimen comes from a study of shared clonotypes between healthy human individuals. Generated by immunoSEQ multiplex PCR, the TCRdb table keeps only in-frame clones and is missing some. The sample records 2 million to 3 million clones, approximately 93% being singletons. Broader study findings: Naive subsets usually exceeded memory subsets in estimated richness. Clonotypes shared by all four donors outscored non-shared clonotypes in generation probability. The rarefaction results pointed to incomplete sorted-subset sequencing despite large depth.

CDR3 length equals 13 residues. In germline, CDR1 is GTSNPN, CDR2 SVGIG (reference sequence). Between the trimmed V and J ends, which lost 0 bases and 5 bases, there was a span of 10 bases. This chain links TRBV30 with TRBJ2-5; possibly TRBD2 for D (7 bases). The clonotype was recovered from a man in his late teens or twenties in good health. Some clones in this sample may be carry-over from other donors' samples. Sequencing was performed on naive CD4+ T cells from PBMCs. Sample subset: CD45RA+ positively selected. The CDR3 coding sequence is TGTGCCTGGAGTGTACGGGGGGCCGAGACCCAGTACTTC. Translation gives CAWSVRGAETQYF.